These T cell receptor beta chains were read from a single sample in a study of T cells expressing NK-cell markers. For each CDR3 protein, TCRdb gives one entry from its re-call of the 5' RACE reads, without DNA. The listing contains 120,000 to 150,000 distinct CDR3 sequences. The sample comprised blood T cells: a sorted CD56 or NKG2C T cell subset, CD4+ or CD8+ T cells, or bulk PBMC T cells (not recorded which). The receptors were sampled from a young man in good health. The CDR3 runs from the conserved cysteine through the conserved F or W.

CDR3 length	V gene	J gene	CDR3 protein
13	TRBV29-1	TRBJ2-7	CSVAARSSYEQYF
14	TRBV19	TRBJ1-2	CASSIGGANYGYTF
15	TRBV7-2	TRBJ1-1	CASSLETAWNTEAFF
16	TRBV9	TRBJ2-7	CASSVGGGANPYEQYF
14	TRBV7-9	TRBJ2-5	CASSLEDLQETQYF
15	TRBV7-8	TRBJ2-5	CASSRGPAEGETQYF
13	TRBV20-1	TRBJ2-7	CSAGGTSGYEQYF
14	TRBV4-1	TRBJ2-1	CASGGDYFYNEQFF
14	TRBV4-1	TRBJ2-1	CASSPGDGNNEQFF
15	TRBV12-3/TRBV12-4	TRBJ2-5	CASSLVRLGFETQYF
12	TRBV27	TRBJ2-1	CASSPQGYEQFF
16	TRBV27	TRBJ2-2	CASSWGEGWGAGELFF
16	TRBV2	TRBJ2-1	CASSEWLAGEDNEQFF
15	TRBV4-3	TRBJ2-1	CASSQVGQGFNEQFF
16	TRBV20-1	TRBJ2-3	CRVPGEAGVDTDTQYF
16	TRBV11-2	TRBJ2-1	CASSFPRADAYNEQFF
16	TRBV14	TRBJ2-2	CASSSRGAASAGELFF
15	TRBV12-3/TRBV12-4	TRBJ2-1	CASSSTSGNPNEQFF
13	TRBV11-2	TRBJ2-7	CASSRQGNYEQYF
14	TRBV5-1	TRBJ2-7	CASSLGSGSWEQYF
15	TRBV7-9	TRBJ2-4	CASSSSQSYENIQYF
14	TRBV4-1	TRBJ1-2	CASSQVRAQYGYTF
14	TRBV5-4	TRBJ2-5	CASSPGLSQETQYF
14	TRBV10-3	TRBJ2-7	CAISEDSAPYEQYF
15	TRBV27	TRBJ2-7	CASSLSGGGPYEQYF
16	TRBV19	TRBJ2-1	CASSIFTVAKYNEQFF
11	TRBV19	TRBJ1-1	CASRTGGNAFF
14	TRBV28	TRBJ1-1	CASSLNRKNTEAFF
13	TRBV9	TRBJ2-7	CASSGTGGYEQYF